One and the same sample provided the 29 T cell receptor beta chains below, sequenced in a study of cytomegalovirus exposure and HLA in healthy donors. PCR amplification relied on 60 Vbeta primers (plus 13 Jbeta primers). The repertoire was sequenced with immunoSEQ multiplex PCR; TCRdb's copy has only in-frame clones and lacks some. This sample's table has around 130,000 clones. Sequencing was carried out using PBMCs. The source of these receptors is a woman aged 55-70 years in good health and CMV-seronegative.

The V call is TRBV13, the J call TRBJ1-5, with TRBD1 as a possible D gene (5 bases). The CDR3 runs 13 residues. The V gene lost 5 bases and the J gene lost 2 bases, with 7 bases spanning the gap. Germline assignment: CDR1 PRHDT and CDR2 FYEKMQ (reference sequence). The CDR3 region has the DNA TGTGCCAGCAGCGTCAGGGGCAATCAGCCCCAGCATTTT. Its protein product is CASSVRGNQPQHF.

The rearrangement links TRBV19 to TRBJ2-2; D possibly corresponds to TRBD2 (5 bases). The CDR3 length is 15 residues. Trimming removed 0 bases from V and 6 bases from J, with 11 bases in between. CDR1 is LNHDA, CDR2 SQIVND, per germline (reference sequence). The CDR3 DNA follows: TGTGCCAGTAGTATAGAAGACTGGAGGTCCGGGGAGCTGTTTTTT. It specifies CASSIEDWRSGELFF.

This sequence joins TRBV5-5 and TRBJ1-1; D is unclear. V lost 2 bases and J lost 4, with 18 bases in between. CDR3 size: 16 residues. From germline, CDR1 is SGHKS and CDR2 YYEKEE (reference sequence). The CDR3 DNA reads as TGTGCCAGCAGCTTACTTGGCGGGATGTACTTCACTGAAGCTTTCTTT. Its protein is CASSLLGGMYFTEAFF.

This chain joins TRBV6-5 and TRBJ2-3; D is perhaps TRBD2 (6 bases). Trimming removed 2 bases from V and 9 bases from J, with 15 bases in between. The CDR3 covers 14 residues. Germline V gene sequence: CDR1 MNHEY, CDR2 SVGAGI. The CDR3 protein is CASSYGTSKFTQYF. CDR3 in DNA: TGTGCCAGCAGTTACGGGACTTCCAAGTTCACGCAGTATTTT.

CDR3 DNA: TGTGCCAGCAGTGAATCGGGGACTGGAAACACCATATATTTT. It yields the protein CASSESGTGNTIYF. The chain links TRBV25-1 to TRBJ1-3; D remains unclear. Germline V gene sequence: CDR1 MGHDK, CDR2 SYGVNS. CDR3 size: 14 residues. V was clipped by 1 base and J by 2 bases, with 6 bases between them. Drawing the rest from reference TRBV25-1 and TRBJ1-3, the complete variable domain is EADIYQTPRYLVIGTGKKITLECSQTMGHDKMYWYQQDPGMELHLIHYSYGVNSTEKGDLSSESTVSRIRTEHFPLTLESARPSHTSQYLCASSESGTGNTIYFGEGSWLTVV.

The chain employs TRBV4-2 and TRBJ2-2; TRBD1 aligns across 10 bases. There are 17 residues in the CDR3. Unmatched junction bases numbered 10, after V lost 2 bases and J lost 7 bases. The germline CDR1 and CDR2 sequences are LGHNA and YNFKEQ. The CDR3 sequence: CASSQHTTGQGIGELFF. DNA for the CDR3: TGTGCCAGCAGCCAACACACCACGGGACAGGGGATCGGGGAGCTGTTTTTT.

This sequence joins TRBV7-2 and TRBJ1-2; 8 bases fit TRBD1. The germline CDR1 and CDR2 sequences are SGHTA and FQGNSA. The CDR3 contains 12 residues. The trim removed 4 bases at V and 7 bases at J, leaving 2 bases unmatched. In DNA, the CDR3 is TGTGCCAGCAGCTCAGGGGGCCGTGGCTACACCTTC. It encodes CASSSGGRGYTF.

The CDR3 protein is CASSYRGNTEAFF. The CDR3 DNA follows: TGTGCCAGCAGCTACAGGGGGAACACTGAAGCTTTCTTT. This chain links TRBV6-5 with TRBJ1-1, with 7 bases lining up with TRBD1. CDR3 size: 13 residues. The germline V gene encodes CDR1 MNHEY and CDR2 SVGAGI. The trim removed 6 bases at V and 1 base at J, leaving 2 bases unmatched.

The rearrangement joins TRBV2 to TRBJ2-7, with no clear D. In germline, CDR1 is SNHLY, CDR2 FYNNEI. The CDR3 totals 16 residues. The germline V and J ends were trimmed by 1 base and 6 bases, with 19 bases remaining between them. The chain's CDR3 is CASSEVGSTLSVEQYF. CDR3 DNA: TGTGCCAGCAGTGAAGTGGGCTCTACCCTGTCGGTCGAGCAGTACTTC. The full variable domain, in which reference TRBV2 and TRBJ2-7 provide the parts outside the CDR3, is EPEVTQTPSHQVTQMGQEVILRCVPISNHLYFYWYRQILGQKVEFLVSFYNNEISEKSEIFDDQFSVERPDGSNFTLKIRSTKLEDSAMYFCASSEVGSTLSVEQYFGPGTRLTVT.

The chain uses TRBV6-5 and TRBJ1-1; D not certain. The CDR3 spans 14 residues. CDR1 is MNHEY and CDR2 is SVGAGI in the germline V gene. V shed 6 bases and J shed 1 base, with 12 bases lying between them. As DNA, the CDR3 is TGTGCCAGCAGCGAGGGTCGGGAGAACACTGAAGCTTTCTTT. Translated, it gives CASSEGRENTEAFF.

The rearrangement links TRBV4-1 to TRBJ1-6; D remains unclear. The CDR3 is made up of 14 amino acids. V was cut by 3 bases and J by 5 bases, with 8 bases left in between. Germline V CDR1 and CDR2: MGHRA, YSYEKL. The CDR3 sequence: CASSQPSDNSPLHF. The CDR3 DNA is TGCGCCAGCAGCCAGCCCAGTGATAATTCACCCCTCCACTTT.

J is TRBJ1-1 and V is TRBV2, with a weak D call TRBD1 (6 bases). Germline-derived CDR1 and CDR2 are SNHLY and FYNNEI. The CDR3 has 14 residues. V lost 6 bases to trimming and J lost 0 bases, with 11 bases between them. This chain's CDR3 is CASSPTGMNTEAFF. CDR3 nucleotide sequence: TGTGCCAGCAGCCCGACAGGAATGAACACTGAAGCTTTCTTT.

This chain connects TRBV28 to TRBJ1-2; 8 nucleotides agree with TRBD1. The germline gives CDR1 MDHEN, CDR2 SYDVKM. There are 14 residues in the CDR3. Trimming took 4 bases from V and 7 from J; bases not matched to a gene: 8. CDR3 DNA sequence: TGTGCCAGCAGTTCAGGACAGGGAGATAGTGGCTACACCTTC. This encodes CASSSGQGDSGYTF.

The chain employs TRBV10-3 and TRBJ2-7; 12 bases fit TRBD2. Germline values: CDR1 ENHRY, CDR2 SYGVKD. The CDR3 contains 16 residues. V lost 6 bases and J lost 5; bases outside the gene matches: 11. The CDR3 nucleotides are TGTGCCATCAGCTCGGCAACTAGCGGGAGGCCCAACGAGCAGTACTTC. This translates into CAISSATSGRPNEQYF.

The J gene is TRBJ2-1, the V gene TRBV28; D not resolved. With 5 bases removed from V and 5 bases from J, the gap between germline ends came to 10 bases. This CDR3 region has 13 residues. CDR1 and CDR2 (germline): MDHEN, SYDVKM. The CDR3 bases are TGTGCCAGCAGTCTTCCAGATCACAATGAGCAGTTCTTC. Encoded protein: CASSLPDHNEQFF.

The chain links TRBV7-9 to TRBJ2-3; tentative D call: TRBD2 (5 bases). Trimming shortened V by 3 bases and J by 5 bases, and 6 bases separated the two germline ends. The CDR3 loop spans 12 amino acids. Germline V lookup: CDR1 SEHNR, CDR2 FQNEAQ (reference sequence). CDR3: CASSFSEDTQYF. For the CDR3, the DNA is TGTGCCAGCAGCTTTAGCGAAGATACGCAGTATTTT.

In nucleotides, the CDR3 is TGTGCCAGCAGTGAAAGGGGGACAGGGGGATGGGGCTACACCTTC. Residues: CASSERGTGGWGYTF. The chain has TRBV6-1 and TRBJ1-2; 11 nucleotides match TRBD1. Trimming took 2 bases from V and 8 from J; bases not matched to a gene: 7. Germline V lookup: CDR1 MNHNS, CDR2 SASEGT. The CDR3 extends over 15 amino acids.

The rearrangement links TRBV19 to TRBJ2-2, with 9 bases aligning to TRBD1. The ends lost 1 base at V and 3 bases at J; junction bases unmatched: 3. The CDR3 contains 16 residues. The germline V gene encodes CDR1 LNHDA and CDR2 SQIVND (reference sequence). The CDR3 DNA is TGTGCCAGTAGTATAGGGGGACAGGGTTACACCGGGGAGCTGTTTTTT. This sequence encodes CASSIGGQGYTGELFF. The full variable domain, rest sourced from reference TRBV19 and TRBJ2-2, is DGGITQSPKYLFRKEGQNVTLSCEQNLNHDAMYWYRQDPGQGLRLIYYSQIVNDFQKGDIAEGYSVSREKKESFPLTVTSAQKNPTAFYLCASSIGGQGYTGELFFGEGSRLTVL.

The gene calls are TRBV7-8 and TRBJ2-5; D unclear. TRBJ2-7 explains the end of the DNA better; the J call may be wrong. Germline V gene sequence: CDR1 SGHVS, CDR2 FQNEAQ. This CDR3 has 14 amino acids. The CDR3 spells CASSLSEVDYEQYF. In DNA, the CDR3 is TGTGCCAGCAGCTTATCAGAGGTGGACTACGAGCAGTACTTC.

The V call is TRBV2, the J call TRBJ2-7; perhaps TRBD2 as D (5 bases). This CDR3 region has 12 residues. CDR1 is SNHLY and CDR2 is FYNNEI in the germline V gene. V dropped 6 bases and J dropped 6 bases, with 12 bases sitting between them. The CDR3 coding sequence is TGTGCCAGCAGGGGCGAGGACTTCGAGCAGTACTTC. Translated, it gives CASRGEDFEQYF.

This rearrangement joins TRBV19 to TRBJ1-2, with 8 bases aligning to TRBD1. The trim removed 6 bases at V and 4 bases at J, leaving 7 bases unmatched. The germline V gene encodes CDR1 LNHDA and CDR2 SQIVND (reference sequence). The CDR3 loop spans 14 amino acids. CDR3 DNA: TGTGCCAGTAGGGAACAGGGGGTGAGCTATGGCTACACCTTC. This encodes CASREQGVSYGYTF.

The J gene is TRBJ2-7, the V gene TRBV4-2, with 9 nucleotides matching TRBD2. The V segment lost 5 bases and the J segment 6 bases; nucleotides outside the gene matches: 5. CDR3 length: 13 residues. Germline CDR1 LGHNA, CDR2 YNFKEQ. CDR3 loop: CASSAGGPGEQYF. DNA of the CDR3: TGTGCCAGCAGCGCGGGAGGGCCGGGCGAGCAGTACTTC.

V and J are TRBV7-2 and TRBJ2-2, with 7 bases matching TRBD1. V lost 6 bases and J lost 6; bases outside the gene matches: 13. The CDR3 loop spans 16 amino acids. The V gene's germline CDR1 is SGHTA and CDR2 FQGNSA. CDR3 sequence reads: CASRERGREGAGELFF. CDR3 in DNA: TGTGCCAGCAGAGAAAGGGGGCGCGAGGGGGCCGGGGAGCTGTTTTTT.

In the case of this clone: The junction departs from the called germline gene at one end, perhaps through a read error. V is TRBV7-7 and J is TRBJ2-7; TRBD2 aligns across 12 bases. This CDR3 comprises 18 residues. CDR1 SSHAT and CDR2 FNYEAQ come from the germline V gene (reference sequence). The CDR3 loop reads CASSLAPMTSGGTYEQYF. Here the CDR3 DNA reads TGTGCTAGCAGCTTAGCCCCGATGACTAGCGGGGGTACCTACGAGCAGTACTTC.

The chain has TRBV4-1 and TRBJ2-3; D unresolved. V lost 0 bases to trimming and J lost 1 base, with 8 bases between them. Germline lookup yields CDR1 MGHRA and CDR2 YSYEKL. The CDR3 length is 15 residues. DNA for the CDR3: TGCGCCAGCAGCCAAGACGGGTTCGGCACAGATACGCAGTATTTT. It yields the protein CASSQDGFGTDTQYF.

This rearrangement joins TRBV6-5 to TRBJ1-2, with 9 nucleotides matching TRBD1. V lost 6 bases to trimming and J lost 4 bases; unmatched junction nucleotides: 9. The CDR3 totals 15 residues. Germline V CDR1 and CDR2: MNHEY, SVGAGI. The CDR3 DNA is TGTGCCAGCAGCCTCCAGAAGACAGGGGGCTATGGCTACACCTTC. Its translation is CASSLQKTGGYGYTF.

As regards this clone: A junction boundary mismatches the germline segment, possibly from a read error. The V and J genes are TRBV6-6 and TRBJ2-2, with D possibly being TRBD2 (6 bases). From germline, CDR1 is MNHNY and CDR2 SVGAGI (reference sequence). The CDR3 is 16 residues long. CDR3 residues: CASTTRTYMNTGGLFF. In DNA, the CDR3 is TGTGCCAGCACCACCCGGACTTATATGAACACCGGGGGGCTGTTTTTT.

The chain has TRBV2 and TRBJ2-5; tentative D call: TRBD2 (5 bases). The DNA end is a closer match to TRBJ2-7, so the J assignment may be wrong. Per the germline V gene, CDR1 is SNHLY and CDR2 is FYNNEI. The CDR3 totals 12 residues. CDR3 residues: CASRDSGYEQYF. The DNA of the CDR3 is TGTGCCAGCAGGGACTCGGGCTACGAGCAGTACTTC.

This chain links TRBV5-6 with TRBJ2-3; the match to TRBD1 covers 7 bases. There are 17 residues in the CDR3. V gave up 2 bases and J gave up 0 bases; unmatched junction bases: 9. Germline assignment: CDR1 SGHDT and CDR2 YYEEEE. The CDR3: CASSLPGTETSTDTQYF. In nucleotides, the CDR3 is TGTGCCAGCAGCTTACCCGGGACAGAAACTAGCACAGATACGCAGTATTTT. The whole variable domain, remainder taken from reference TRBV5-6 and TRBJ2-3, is DAGVTQSPTHLIKTRGQQVTLRCSPKSGHDTVSWYQQALGQGPQFIFQYYEEEERQRGNFPDRFSGHQFPNYSSELNVNALLLGDSALYLCASSLPGTETSTDTQYFGPGTRLTVL.